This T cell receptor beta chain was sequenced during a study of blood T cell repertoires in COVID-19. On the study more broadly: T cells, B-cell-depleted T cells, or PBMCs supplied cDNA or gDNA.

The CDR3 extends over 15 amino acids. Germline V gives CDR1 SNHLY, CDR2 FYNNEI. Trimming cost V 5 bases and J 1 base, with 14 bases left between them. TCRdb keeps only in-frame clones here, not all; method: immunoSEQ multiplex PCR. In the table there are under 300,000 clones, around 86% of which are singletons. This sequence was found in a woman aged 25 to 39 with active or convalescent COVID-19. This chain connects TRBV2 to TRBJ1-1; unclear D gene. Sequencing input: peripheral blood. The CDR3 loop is CASSPSHGGNTEAFF. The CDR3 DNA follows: TGTGCCAGCAGTCCCTCCCATGGCGGGAACACTGAAGCTTTCTTT.